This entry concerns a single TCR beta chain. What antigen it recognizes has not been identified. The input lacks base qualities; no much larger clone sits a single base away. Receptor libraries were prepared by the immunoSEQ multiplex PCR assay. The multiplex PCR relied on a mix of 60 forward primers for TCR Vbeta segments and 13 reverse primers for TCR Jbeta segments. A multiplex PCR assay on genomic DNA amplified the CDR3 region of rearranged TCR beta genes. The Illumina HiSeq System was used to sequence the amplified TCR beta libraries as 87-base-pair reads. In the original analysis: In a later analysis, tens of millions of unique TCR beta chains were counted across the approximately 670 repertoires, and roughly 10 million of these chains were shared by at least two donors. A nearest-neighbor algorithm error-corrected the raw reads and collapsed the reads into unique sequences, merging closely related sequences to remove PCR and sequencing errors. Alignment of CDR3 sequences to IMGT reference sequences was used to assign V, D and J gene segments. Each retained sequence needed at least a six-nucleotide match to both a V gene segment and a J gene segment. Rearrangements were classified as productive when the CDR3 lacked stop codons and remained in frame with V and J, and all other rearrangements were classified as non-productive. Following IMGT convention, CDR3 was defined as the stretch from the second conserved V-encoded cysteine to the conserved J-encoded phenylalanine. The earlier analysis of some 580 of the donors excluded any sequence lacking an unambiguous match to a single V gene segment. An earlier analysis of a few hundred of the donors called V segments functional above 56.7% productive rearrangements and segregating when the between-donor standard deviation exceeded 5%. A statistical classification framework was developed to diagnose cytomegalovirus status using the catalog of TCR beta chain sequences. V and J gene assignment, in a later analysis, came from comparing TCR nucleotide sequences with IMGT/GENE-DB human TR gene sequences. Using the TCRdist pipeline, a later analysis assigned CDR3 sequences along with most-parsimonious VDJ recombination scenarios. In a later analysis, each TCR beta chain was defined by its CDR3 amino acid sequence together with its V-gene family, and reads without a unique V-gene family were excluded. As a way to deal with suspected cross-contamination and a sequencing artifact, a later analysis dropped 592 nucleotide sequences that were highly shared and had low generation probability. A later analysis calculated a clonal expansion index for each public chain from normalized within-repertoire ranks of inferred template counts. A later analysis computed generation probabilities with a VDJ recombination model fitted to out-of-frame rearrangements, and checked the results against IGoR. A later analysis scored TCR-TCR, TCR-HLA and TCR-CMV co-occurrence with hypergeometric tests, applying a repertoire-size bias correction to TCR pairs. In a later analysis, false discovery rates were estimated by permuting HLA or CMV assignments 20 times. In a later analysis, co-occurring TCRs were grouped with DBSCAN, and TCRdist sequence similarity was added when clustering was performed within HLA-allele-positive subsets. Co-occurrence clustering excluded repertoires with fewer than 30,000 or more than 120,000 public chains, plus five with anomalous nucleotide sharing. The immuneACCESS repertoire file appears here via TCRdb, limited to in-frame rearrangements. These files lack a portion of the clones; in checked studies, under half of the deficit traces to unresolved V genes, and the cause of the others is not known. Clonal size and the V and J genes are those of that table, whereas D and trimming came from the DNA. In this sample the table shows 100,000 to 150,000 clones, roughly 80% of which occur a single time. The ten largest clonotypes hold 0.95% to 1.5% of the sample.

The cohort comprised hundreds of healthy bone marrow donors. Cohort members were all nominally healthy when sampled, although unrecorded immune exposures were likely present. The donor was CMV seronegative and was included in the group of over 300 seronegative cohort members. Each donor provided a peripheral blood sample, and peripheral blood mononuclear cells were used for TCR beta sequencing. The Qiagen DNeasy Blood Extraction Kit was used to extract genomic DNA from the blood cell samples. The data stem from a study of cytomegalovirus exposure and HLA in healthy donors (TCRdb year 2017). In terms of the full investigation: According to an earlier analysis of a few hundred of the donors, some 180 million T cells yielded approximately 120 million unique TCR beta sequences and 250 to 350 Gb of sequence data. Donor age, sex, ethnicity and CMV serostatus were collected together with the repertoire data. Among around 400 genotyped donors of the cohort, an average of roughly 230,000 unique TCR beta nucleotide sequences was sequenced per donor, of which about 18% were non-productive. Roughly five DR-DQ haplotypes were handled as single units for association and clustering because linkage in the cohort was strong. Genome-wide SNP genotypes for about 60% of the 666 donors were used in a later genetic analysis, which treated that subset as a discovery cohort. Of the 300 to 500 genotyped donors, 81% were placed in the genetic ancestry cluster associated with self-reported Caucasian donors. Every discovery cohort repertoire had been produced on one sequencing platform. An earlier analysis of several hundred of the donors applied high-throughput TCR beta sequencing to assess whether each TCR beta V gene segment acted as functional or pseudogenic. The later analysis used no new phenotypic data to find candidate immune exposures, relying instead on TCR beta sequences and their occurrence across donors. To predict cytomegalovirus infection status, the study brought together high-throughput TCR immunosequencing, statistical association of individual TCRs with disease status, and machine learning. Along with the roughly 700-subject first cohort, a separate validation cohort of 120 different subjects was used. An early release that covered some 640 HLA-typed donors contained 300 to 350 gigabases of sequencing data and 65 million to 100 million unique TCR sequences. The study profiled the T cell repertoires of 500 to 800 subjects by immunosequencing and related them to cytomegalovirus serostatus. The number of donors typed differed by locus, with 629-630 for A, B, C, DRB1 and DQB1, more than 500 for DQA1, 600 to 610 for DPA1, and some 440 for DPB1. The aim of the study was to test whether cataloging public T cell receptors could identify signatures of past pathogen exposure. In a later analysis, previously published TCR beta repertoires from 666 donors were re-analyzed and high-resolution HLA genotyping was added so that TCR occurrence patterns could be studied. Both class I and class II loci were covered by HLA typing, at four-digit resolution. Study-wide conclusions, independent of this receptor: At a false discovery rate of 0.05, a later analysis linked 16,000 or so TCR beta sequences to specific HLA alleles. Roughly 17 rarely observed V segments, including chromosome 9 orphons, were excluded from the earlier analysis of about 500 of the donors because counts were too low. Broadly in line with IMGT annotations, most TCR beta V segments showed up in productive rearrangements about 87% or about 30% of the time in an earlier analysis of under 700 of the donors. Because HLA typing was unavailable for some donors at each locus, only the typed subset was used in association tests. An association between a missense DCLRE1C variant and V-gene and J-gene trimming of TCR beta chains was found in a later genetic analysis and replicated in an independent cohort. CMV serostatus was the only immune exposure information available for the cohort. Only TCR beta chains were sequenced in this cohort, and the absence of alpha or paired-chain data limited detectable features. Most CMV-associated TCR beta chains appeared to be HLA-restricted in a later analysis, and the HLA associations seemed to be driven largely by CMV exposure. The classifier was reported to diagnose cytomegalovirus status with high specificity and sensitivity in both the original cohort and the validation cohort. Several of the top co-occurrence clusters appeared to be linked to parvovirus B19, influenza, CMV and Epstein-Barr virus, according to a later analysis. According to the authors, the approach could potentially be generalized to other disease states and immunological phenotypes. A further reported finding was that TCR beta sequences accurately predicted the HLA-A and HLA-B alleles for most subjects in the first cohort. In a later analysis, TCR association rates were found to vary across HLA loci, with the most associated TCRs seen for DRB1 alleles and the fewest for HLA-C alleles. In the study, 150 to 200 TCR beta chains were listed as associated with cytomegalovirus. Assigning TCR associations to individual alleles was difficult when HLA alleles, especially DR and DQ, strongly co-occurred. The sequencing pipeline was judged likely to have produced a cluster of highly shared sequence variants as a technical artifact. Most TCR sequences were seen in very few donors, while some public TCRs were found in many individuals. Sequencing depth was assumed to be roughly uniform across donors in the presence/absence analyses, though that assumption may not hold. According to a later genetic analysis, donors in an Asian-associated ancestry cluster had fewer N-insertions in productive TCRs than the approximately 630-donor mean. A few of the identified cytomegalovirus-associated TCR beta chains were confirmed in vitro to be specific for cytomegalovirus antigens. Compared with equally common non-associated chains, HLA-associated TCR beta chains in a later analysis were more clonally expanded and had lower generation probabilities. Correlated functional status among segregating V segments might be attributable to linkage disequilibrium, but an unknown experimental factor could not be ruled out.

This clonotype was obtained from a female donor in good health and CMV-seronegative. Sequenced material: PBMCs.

The CDR3 protein sequence reads: CASSSGTSYEQFF. The bases read TGTGCCAGCAGCTCCGGGACTAGCTATGAGCAGTTCTTC. Rearrangement joined TRBV11-2 to TRBJ2-1; 9 bases in the middle match TRBD2. CDR1 SGHAT and CDR2 FQNNGV are derived from the germline V gene. The germline V end is reduced by 4 bases and the J end by 8 bases; junction bases left unmatched: 3. The CDR3 holds 13 amino acids from the cysteine to the phenylalanine. Of all the DNA, just the CDR3 is kept, 39 bases in frame from base 1.